This T cell receptor beta chain is from a study of Ad26.COV2.S vaccination and SARS-CoV-2 variants. Notes on the study in general: Vaccinees and placebo recipients showed similar non-spike TCR breadth.

Looked up from germline, CDR1 is KGHSH and CDR2 is LQKENI. The CDR3 contains 15 residues. V dropped 1 base and J dropped 10; count of bases not matched to a gene: 6. This table comes from immunoSEQ multiplex PCR, and its TCRdb copy is limited to in-frame clones, with some not included. The sample shows about 350,000 clones, approximately 86% of them seen only once. As for this clone: Its specificity is unknown.

Sample treatment: over 15 received Ad26.COV2.S at low or high dose, single or two shots; about five received placebo; per-sample allocation not given. Sampling happened 63 days after the first vaccine or placebo injection. This TCR was recovered from a person between 18 and 59 years old who received the Ad26.COV2.S COVID-19 vaccine or a placebo. The starting material was peripheral blood, obtained in a trial of Ad26.COV2.S vaccine versus placebo. This rearrangement joins TRBV18 to TRBJ1-6; 8 positions match TRBD1. The CDR3 protein is CASSPQDRELSPLHF. For the CDR3, the DNA is TGTGCCAGCTCACCACAGGACAGGGAACTGTCACCCCTCCACTTT.